The 20 T cell receptor beta chains given below trace back to one sample, sequenced in a study of CD8+ T cells in alopecia areata (dated by TCRdb to 2016 to 2019). Library creation used the immunoSEQ multiplex PCR assay. RNA was extracted from all samples and reverse transcribed into cDNA as template for TCR sequencing. TCRdb provides this immuneACCESS table in a form limited to in-frame rearrangements. Some clones are lacking; in checked studies, under half of them reflect an unresolved V gene, and why the rest are absent is not known. The data for this sample show over 250,000 clones, each detected more than once. The ten largest clones capture 1.2% of the sample. Cells from mouse cutaneous lymph nodes were pooled, stained for CD4, CD8alpha, NKG2D, NKG2ACE and other markers, and then sorted on a BD Influx. The sample taken for sequencing was CD4+ T cells sorted from a lymph node. Every receptor here comes from a C3H/HeJ mouse with alopecia areata. Mice from this strain have the MHC haplotype H2-k.

Concerning this clone itself: Mouse names are used for the genes. The missing CDR3 end, 4 residues past where the read stops, is filled in from the germline J gene. The chain carries TRBV17 and TRBJ2-4, with TRBD1 matching over 10 bases. CDR3 length: 14 residues. CDR1 is MNHDT and CDR2 is YYDKIL in the germline V gene. This CDR3 is CASSDRGRENTLYF. The DNA read from the CDR3 is TGTGCTAGCAGTGACAGGGGGCGAGAAAAC.

Note on this clone: Gene names and germline match the mouse. The CDR3 extends 4 residues past the end of the read, so its final part is completed from the germline J gene. This chain uses TRBV3 with TRBJ2-5; TRBD2 aligns across 9 bases. CDR3 length equals 15 residues. Germline V gene data show CDR1 as SNHLY and CDR2 as FYNGKV (reference sequence). The V segment lost 5 bases and the J segment 1 base; nucleotides outside the gene matches: 4. The CDR3 sequence is CASSPRLGDQDTQYF. The sequenced part of the CDR3 DNA is TGTGCCAGCAGCCCCCGACTGGGGGACCAAGAC.

Points on this clone: The gene names given are mouse names. The read is 4 residues too short to cover the CDR3 end, so that end is filled in from the germline J gene. This sequence joins TRBV13-1 and TRBJ2-2; D may be TRBD2 (6 bases). V was pared by 5 bases and J by 0 bases, with 11 bases between. CDR3 length equals 15 residues. Germline assignment: CDR1 NSHNY and CDR2 SYGAGN. The DNA read from the CDR3 is TGTGCCAGCAGGCAGACTGGTTCAAACACCGGG. Residues: CASRQTGSNTG. The entire CDR3 sequence reads CASRQTGSNTGQLYF.

This clone was seen only a few times. Gene names are mouse gene names. The CDR3 is cut off 4 residues early in the read; its end comes from the germline J gene. This sequence joins TRBV5 and TRBJ2-7; 9 bases fit TRBD2. Germline V gene lookup returns CDR1 LGHNA and CDR2 YNLKQL (reference sequence). This CDR3 comprises 14 residues. CDR3 DNA, as far as it was read: TGTGCCAGCAGCCAACGACTGGGGGAAGAT. This gives the protein CASSQRLGED. The CDR3 in full is CASSQRLGEDEQYF.

This clone was observed a handful of times. The genes and germline here are from mouse. The observed sequence ends 4 residues before the CDR3 terminus, with the missing tail filled in from the germline J gene. Other DNA sequences in the sample encode the same CDR3. The V and J genes are TRBV1 and TRBJ2-1; a weak D match, TRBD2 (7 bases). Trimming took 1 base from V and 3 from J, leaving 10 bases between them. The CDR3 contains 15 residues. Per the germline V gene, CDR1 is NSQYPW and CDR2 is LRSPGD (reference sequence). This CDR3 reads CTCSAGGGGYAEQFF. Partial CDR3 DNA: TGCACCTGCAGTGCAGGAGGGGGGGGCTATGCT.

Comments on this clone: Gene names denote mouse genes. Read coverage stops 3 residues before the CDR3 terminus; the germline J gene supplies the remainder. Different DNA sequences within this sample yield the same CDR3. The chain joins TRBV19 to TRBJ1-6; TRBD1 matches 10 bases. TRBJ1-6 is given ORF status, its function remaining uncertain. Trimming cost V 5 bases and J 4 bases; bases outside gene matches: 3. The CDR3 loop spans 15 amino acids. Germline lookup yields CDR1 FNHDT and CDR2 SITEND (reference sequence). CDR3 DNA, as far as it was read: TGTGCCAGCAGCCGGGACAGGGGTTATAATTCGCCC. It encodes CASSRDRGYNSP. The entire CDR3 protein reads CASSRDRGYNSPLYF.

Note on this clone: The genes and germline here are from mouse. The read falls 4 residues short of the CDR3 end, and the missing part is taken from the germline J gene. The chain employs TRBV5 and TRBJ2-2, with 8 positions matching TRBD1. V lost 1 base to trimming and J lost 0 bases; unmatched junction nucleotides: 1. Germline CDR1 is LGHNA and CDR2 is YNLKQL (reference sequence). The CDR3 has 16 residues. The CDR3 here is CASSQVQGANTGQLYF. The CDR3 bases that were read are TGTGCCAGCAGCCAAGTACAGGGGGCAAACACCGGG.

As for this clone: Any gene name here is a mouse gene name. The CDR3 end falls 4 residues outside the read, so it is completed with the germline J gene. The sample holds other DNA sequences that translate to the same CDR3. The rearrangement links TRBV19 to TRBJ2-1; 9 bases are shared with TRBD1. The germline CDR1 and CDR2 sequences are FNHDT and SITEND (reference sequence). This CDR3 is 13 amino acids long. The part of the CDR3 DNA that was read is TGTGCCAGCAAGACAGGGGGATGGGCT. The encoded protein is CASKTGGWA. The complete CDR3 sequence is CASKTGGWAEQFF.

This clone has only a few counts. Gene names denote mouse genes. Read coverage stops 4 residues before the CDR3 terminus; the germline J gene supplies the remainder. This chain connects TRBV13-3 to TRBJ2-5; TRBD1 is a possible D gene (6 bases). The CDR3 contains 13 residues. The germline V gene has CDR1 NNHDY and CDR2 SYVADS. The CDR3 is CASSDHRVDTQYF. The sequenced CDR3 bases are TGTGCCAGCAGTGATCACAGGGTGGAC.

Concerning this clone: Mouse names are used for the genes. The CDR3 is cut off 4 residues early in the read; its end comes from the germline J gene. The chain employs TRBV19 and TRBJ1-2; the D is unclear. Germline CDR1 reads FNHDT; CDR2 reads SITEND (reference sequence). V lost 4 bases and J 0 bases, leaving 7 bases between the germline ends. CDR3 size: 13 residues. The part of the CDR3 DNA that was read is TGTGCCAGCAGTCAGCTTGCAAACTCC. Translated, it gives CASSQLANS. The CDR3 in full is CASSQLANSDYTF. Full variable domain (missing parts from reference TRBV19 and TRBJ1-2): GGIITQTPKFLIGQEGQKLTLKCQQNFNHDTMYWYRQDSGKGLRLIYYSITENDLQKGDLSEGYDASREKKSSFSLTVTSAQKNEMAVFLCASSQLANSDYTFGSGTRLLVI.

A word on this clone: The genes and germline here are from mouse. The read gets to within 4 residues of the CDR3 end, and the germline J gene fills in the rest. The gene calls are TRBV5 and TRBJ2-3; 10 bases line up with TRBD2. V shed 0 bases, J shed 1 base, and the junction held 4 bases outside the gene matches. The CDR3 is 17 amino acids. Germline values: CDR1 LGHNA, CDR2 YNLKQL (reference sequence). CDR3 bases read: TGTGCCAGCAGCCAAGATACTACTGGGGGGGGTGCAGAA. Protein: CASSQDTTGGGAE. The CDR3 in full is CASSQDTTGGGAETLYF.

With regard to this clone: Gene names follow the mouse nomenclature. The CDR3 end falls 4 residues outside the read, so it is completed with the germline J gene. The chain recombines TRBV14 with TRBJ1-1, with 9 positions matching TRBD1. Germline assignment: CDR1 SGHDT and CDR2 FRDEAV. This CDR3 spans 13 amino acids. The sequenced part of the CDR3 DNA is TGTGCCAGCAGATCGGGACAGGGAACA. Translated: CASRSGQGT. In full, the CDR3 reads CASRSGQGTEVFF. The full variable domain, its missing parts supplied by reference TRBV14 and TRBJ1-1, is EAGVTQSPRYAVLQEGQAVSFWCDPISGHDTLYWYQQPRDQGPQLLVYFRDEAVIDNSQLPSDRFSAVRPKGTNSTLKIQSAKQGDTATYLCASRSGQGTEVFFGKGTRLTVV.

The sample holds a few counts of this clone. The germline and genes are mouse ones. The sequenced fragment ends 4 residues before the CDR3 boundary, so the rest is inferred from the germline J gene. This chain uses TRBV5 with TRBJ2-3, with 7 bases fitting TRBD2. The CDR3 is 17 residues long. CDR1 and CDR2 from the germline V gene are LGHNA and YNLKQL (reference sequence). V lost 4 bases, J lost 1 base, and 11 bases stayed unmatched. The CDR3 sequence: CASSLFNWGGGAETLYF. The sequenced CDR3 bases are TGTGCCAGCAGCCTCTTTAACTGGGGAGGAGGTGCAGAA.

Note on this clone: Gene and germline names: mouse. The sequence runs out 4 residues before the end of the CDR3; the remainder is reconstructed from the germline J gene. V gene TRBV31 combines with J gene TRBJ2-4; tentative D call: TRBD2 (6 bases). V was clipped by 5 bases and J by 0 bases, with 12 bases between them. The germline V gene encodes CDR1 GKSSPN and CDR2 SITVG. The CDR3 covers 14 residues. CDR3 residues: CAWGRLASQNTLYF. Incomplete CDR3 DNA: TGTGCCTGGGGACGACTGGCTAGTCAAAAC.

This clone was detected a few times. Gene names are the mouse ones. The read stops 4 residues short of the end of the CDR3; the missing end is completed from the germline J gene. This specimen includes other DNA sequences encoding the same CDR3. The chain is built from TRBV13-2 and TRBJ2-2; TRBD2 matches at 7 bases. This CDR3 spans 16 amino acids. Germline lookup yields CDR1 NNHNN and CDR2 SYGAGS (reference sequence). V lost 0 bases, J lost 1 base, and 3 bases stayed unmatched. This CDR3 reads CASGDAAGGNTGQLYF. CDR3 bases read: TGTGCCAGCGGTGATGCGGCTGGGGGAAACACCGGG.

For this clone: Mouse names are used for the genes. The sequenced part of the CDR3 DNA is TGTGCCAGCAGTGACGGTCGACAGGGGGGCTAT. It specifies CASSDGRQGGY. In full, the CDR3 is CASSDGRQGGYEQYF. The genes are TRBV13-1 and TRBJ2-7, with 9 positions matching TRBD1. The read terminates 4 residues ahead of where the CDR3 ends, so the germline J gene completes it. V trimming: 2 bases; J trimming: 3 bases; junction bases outside the gene matches: 6. The germline V gene has CDR1 NSHNY and CDR2 SYGAGN. There are 15 residues in the CDR3.

Notes on this clone: Mouse gene names apply. The CDR3 is cut off 4 residues early in the read; its end comes from the germline J gene. This chain links TRBV13-3 with TRBJ1-1; D is unresolved. Trimming took off 4 bases at V and 2 bases at J, with 6 bases between the two ends. This CDR3 is 12 amino acids long. Germline lookup yields CDR1 NNHDY and CDR2 SYVADS. The CDR3 here is CASSRTNTEVFF. The CDR3 DNA, read in part, is TGTGCCAGCAGTAGAACTAACACA.

About this clone: Gene names and germline refer to mouse. The read ends 4 residues early relative to the CDR3; the germline J gene fills the gap. Other DNA sequences of this sample code for an identical CDR3. The J gene is TRBJ1-1, the V gene TRBV1; TRBD1 matches at 7 bases. Losses at the gene ends were 3 bases for V and 0 bases for J; bases not matched to a gene: 4. Germline values: CDR1 NSQYPW, CDR2 LRSPGD (reference sequence). The CDR3 sequence is 15 residues long. CDR3: CTCSATGTANTEVFF. The CDR3 DNA, read in part, is TGCACCTGCAGTGCGACAGGGACTGCAAACACA.

There are a few counts of this clone. Any gene name here is a mouse gene name. The read ends 4 residues before the CDR3 terminus; that terminus is restored from the germline J gene. V and J are TRBV13-2 and TRBJ2-2; 8 bases align to TRBD2. Looked up from germline, CDR1 is NNHNN and CDR2 is SYGAGS (reference sequence). After removal of 0 bases from V and 4 bases from J, the junction contained 5 bases not matched to a gene. This CDR3 region has 16 residues. Incomplete CDR3 DNA: TGTGCCAGCGGTGATGCGAAGCTGGGGGGCACCGGG. Translating gives CASGDAKLGGTG. The full CDR3 is CASGDAKLGGTGQLYF.

This clone was seen more than once but under ten times. The genes and germline here are from mouse. The read stops 4 residues short of the end of the CDR3; the missing end is completed from the germline J gene. V is TRBV17 and J is TRBJ2-7, with TRBD2 identical over 9 bases. Germline trimming cut 0 bases from V and 3 bases from J; bases unmatched to any gene: 3. This CDR3 contains 15 residues. CDR1 is MNHDT, CDR2 YYDKIL, per germline. The CDR3 bases that were read are TGTGCTAGCAGTAGAGATCGGGACTGGGACTAT. This translates into CASSRDRDWDY. The full CDR3 reads CASSRDRDWDYEQYF.